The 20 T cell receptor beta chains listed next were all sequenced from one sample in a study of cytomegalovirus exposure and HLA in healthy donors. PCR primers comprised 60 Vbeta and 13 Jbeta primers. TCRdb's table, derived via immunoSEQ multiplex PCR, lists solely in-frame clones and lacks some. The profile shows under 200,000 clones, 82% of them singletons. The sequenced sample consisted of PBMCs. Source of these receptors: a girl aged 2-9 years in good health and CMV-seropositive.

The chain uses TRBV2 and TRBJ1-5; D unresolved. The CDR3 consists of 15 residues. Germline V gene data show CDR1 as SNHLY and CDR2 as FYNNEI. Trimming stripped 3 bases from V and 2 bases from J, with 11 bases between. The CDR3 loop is CASSDLRLGNQPQHF. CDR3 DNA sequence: TGTGCCAGCAGTGACCTTCGACTGGGCAATCAGCCCCAGCATTTT.

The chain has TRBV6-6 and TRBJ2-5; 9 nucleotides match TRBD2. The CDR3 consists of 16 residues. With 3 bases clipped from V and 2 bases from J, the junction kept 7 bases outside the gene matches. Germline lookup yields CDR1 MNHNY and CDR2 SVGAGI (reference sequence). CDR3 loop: CASSYKRTSAQETQYF. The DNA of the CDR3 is TGTGCCAGCAGTTATAAAAGGACTAGCGCTCAAGAGACCCAGTACTTC.

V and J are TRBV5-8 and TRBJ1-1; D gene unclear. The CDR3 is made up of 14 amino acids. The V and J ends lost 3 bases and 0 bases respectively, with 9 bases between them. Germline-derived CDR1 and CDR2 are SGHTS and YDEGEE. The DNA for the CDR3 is TGTGCCAGCAGCTGGGCCACCCTGAACACTGAAGCTTTCTTT. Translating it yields CASSWATLNTEAFF.

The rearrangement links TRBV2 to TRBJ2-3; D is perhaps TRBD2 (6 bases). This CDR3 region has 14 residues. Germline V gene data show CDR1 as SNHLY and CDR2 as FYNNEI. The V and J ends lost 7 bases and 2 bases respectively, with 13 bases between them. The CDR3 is CASKETRVTDTQYF. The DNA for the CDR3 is TGTGCCAGCAAAGAGACTAGAGTCACAGATACGCAGTATTTT.

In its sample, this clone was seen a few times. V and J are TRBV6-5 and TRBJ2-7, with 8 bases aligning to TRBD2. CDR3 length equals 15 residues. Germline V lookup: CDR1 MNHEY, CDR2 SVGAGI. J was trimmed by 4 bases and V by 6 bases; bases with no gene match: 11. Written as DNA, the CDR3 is TGTGCCAGCAGGAGGCAGCGGGAGACTCTTTACGAGCAGTACTTC. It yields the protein CASRRQRETLYEQYF.

CDR3 DNA sequence: TGCGCCAGCAGCACAATTCTCTCTGGAAACACCATATATTTT. Translated, it gives CASSTILSGNTIYF. V is TRBV4-1 and J is TRBJ1-3, with no clear D. Trimming stripped 5 bases from V and 0 bases from J, with 8 bases between. CDR1 and CDR2 (germline): MGHRA, YSYEKL. There are 14 residues in the CDR3.

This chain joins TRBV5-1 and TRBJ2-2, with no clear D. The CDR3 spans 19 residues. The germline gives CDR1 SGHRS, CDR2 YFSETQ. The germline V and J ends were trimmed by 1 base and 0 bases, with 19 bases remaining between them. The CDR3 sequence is CASSLWLYSPIPNTGELFF. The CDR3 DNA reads TGCGCCAGCAGCTTGTGGCTTTATAGCCCTATACCGAACACCGGGGAGCTGTTTTTT.

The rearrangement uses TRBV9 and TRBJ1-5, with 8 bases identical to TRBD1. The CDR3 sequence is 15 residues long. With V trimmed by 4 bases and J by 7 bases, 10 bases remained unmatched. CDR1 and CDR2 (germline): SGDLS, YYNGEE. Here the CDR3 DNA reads TGTGCCAGCAGCTTAGAGGACAGGGCGGGACAGCCCCAGCATTTT. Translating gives CASSLEDRAGQPQHF.

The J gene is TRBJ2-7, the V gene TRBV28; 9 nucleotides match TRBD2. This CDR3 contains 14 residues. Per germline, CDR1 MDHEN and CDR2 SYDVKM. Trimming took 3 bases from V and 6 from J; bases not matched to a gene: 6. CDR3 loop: CASSFLAGKGEQYF. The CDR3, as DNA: TGTGCCAGCAGTTTCCTAGCGGGAAAGGGCGAGCAGTACTTC.

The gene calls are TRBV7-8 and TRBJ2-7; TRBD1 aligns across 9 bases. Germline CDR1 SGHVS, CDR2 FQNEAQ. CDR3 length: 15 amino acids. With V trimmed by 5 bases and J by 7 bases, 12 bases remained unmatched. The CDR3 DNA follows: TGTGCCAGCAGCCGCCACTGGGACAGGGTGGGGGAGCAGTACTTC. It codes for CASSRHWDRVGEQYF.

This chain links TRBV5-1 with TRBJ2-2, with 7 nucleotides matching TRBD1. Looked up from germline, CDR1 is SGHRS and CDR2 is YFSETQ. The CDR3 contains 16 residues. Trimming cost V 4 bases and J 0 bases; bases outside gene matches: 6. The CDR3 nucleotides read TGCGCCAGCAGCCCAACAGGGGTCCCGAACACCGGGGAGCTGTTTTTT. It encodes CASSPTGVPNTGELFF.

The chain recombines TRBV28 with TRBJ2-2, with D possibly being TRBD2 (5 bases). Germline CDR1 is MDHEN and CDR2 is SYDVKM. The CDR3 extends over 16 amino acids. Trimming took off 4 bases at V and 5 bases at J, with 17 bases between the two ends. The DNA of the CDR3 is TGTGCCAGCAGTTCGGAGAGGGCCTGGAGGACCGGGGAGCTGTTTTTT. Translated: CASSSERAWRTGELFF. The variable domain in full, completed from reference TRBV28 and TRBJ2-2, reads DVKVTQSSRYLVKRTGEKVFLECVQDMDHENMFWYRQDPGLGLRLIYFSYDVKMKEKGDIPEGYSVSREKKERFSLILESASTNQTSMYLCASSSERAWRTGELFFGEGSRLTVL.

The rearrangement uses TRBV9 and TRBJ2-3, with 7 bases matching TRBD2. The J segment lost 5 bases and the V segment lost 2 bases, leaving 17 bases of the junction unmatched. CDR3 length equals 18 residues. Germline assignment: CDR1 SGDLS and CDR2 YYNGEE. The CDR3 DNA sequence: TGTGCCAGCAGCGTCTTTATTGGGGGAGGGCAGGAAAGAGATACGCAGTATTTT. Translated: CASSVFIGGGQERDTQYF.

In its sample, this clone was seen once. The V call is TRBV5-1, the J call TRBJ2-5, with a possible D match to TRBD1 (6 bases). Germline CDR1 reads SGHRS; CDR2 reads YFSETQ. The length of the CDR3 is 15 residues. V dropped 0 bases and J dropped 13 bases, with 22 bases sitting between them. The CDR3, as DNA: TGCGCCAGCAGCTTGGTCCCGAGGGACACCGAAATTGGGTACTTC. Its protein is CASSLVPRDTEIGYF.

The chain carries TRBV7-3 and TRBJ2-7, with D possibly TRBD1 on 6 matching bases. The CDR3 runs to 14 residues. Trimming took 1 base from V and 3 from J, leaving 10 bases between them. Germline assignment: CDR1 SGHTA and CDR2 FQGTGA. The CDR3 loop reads CASSLKRRGYEQYF. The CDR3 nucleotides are TGTGCCAGCAGCTTAAAGCGCAGGGGCTACGAGCAGTACTTC. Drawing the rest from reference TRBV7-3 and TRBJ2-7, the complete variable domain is GAGVSQTPSNKVTEKGKYVELRCDPISGHTALYWYRQSLGQGPEFLIYFQGTGAADDSGLPNDRFFAVRPEGSVSTLKIQRTERGDSAVYLCASSLKRRGYEQYFGPGTRLTVT.

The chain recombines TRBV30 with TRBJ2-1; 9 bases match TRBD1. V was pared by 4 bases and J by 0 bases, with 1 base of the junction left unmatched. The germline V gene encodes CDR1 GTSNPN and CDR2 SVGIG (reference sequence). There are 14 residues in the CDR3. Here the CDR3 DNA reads TGTGCCTGGACGGGACAGGGCTCCTACAATGAGCAGTTCTTC. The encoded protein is CAWTGQGSYNEQFF. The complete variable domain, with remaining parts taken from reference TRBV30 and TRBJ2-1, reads SQTIHQWPATLVQPVGSPLSLECTVEGTSNPNLYWYRQAAGRGLQLLFYSVGIGQISSEVPQNLSASRPQDRQFILSSKKLLLSDSGFYLCAWTGQGSYNEQFFGPGTRLTVL.

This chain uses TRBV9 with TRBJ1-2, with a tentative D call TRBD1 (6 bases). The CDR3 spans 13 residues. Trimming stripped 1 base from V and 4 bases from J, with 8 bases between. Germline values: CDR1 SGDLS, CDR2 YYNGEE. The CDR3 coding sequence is TGTGCCAGCAGCGTAACAGGGACCTATGGCTACACCTTC. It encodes CASSVTGTYGYTF.

The CDR3 DNA follows: TGTGCCAGCGACCCGGGACAGGGGGACACTGAAGCTTTCTTT. Its protein product is CASDPGQGDTEAFF. The rearrangement links TRBV5-5 to TRBJ1-1, with 11 bases that match TRBD1. The CDR3 has 14 amino acids. The V gene end was trimmed by 7 bases and the J gene end by 3 bases; junction bases not matched to a gene: 5. Looked up from germline, CDR1 is SGHKS and CDR2 is YYEKEE (reference sequence).

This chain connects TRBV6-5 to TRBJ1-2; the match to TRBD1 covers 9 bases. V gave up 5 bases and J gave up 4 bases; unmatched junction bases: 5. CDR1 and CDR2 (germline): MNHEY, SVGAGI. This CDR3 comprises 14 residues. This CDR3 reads CASSEQGASYGYTF. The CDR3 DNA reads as TGTGCCAGCAGTGAACAGGGGGCTAGCTATGGCTACACCTTC.

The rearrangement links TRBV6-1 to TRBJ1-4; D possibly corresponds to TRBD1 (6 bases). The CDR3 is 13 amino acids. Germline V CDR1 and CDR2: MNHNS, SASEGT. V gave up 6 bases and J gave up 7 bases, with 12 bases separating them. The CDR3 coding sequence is TGTGCCAGCAGCGTCGGACAGCTTGAAAAACTGTTTTTT. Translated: CASSVGQLEKLFF.